This T cell receptor beta chain was identified during a study of vaccination and CD4 T cells after COVID-19. Study background: Post-vaccination specimens were collected at a median of approximately 66 days following dose two (range 14 to 241).

Findings and caveats of the study: Within the convalescent patients, a median approximately 86% of the SARS-CoV-2-reactive clones were ones that appeared only post-vaccination.

Sequencing of the DNA from cultured CD4+ T cells was carried out with the Oncomine TCR Beta short-read assay. TCRdb re-called the PCR reads with MiXCR, one entry per CDR3 protein. The profile shows about 20,000 distinct CDR3 sequences, nearly 55% of them singletons. Comments on this clonotype: Its antigen is not known.

Treatment described: approximately nine-day PBMC culture with coronavirus spike peptide pools or control peptides (ViraFEST assay). This CDR3 spans 17 amino acids. Germline V gene sequence: CDR1 DFQATT, CDR2 SNEGSKA (reference sequence). Deletions cut 6 bases from V and 7 bases from J, with 28 bases between. The sequenced sample consisted of CD4+ T cells from blood, cultured in vitro. The chain carries TRBV20-1 and TRBJ2-1, with D perhaps being TRBD1 or TRBD2 (5 bases each). This TCR derives from a human donor who had recovered from COVID-19. Here the CDR3 DNA reads TGCAGTGCCGAGGGGCCGACGTTATCCAATTCCTTAAATGAGCAGTTCTTC. This sequence encodes CSAEGPTLSNSLNEQFF.